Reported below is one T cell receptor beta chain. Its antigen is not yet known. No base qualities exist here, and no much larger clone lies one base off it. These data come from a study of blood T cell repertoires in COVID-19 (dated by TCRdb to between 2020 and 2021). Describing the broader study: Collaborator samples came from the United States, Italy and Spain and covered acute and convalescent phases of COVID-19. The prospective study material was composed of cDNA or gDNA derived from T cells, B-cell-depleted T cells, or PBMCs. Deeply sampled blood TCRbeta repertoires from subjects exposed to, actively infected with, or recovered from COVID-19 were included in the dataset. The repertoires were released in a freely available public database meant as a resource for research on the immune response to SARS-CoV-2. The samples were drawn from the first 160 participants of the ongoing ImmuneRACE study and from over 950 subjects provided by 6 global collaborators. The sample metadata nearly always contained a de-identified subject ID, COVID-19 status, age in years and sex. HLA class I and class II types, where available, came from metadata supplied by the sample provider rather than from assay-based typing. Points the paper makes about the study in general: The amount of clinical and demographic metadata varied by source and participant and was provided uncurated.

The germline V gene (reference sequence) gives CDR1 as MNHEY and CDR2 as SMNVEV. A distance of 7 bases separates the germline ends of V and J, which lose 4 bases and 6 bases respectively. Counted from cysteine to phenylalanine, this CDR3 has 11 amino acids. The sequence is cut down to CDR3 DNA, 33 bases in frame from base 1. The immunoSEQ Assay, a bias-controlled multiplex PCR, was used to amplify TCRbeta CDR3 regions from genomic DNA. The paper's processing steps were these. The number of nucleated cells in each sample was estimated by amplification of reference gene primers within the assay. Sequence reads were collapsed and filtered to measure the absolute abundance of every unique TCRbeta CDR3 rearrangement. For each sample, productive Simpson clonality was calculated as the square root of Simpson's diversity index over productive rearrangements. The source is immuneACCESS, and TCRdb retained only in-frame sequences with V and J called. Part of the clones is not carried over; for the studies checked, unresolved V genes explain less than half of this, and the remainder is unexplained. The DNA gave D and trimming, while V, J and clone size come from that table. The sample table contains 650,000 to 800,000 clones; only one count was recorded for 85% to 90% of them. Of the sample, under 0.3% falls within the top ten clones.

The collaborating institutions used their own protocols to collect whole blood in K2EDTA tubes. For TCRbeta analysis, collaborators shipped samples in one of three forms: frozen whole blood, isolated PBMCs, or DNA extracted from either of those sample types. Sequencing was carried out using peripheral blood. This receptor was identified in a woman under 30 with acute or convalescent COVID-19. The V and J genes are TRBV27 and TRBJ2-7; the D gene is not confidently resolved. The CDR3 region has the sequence CASSYGGEQYF. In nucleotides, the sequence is TGTGCCAGCAGTTACGGCGGCGAGCAGTACTTC.